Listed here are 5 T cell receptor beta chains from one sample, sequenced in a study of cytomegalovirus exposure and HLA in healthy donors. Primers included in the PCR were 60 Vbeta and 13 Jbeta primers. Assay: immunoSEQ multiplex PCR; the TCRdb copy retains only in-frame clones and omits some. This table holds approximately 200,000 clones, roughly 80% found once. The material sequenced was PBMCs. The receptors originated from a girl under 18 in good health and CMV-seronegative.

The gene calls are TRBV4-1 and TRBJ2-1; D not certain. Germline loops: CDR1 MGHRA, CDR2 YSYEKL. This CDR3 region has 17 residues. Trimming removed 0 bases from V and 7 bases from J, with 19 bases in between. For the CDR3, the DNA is TGCGCCAGCAGCCAAGACTTTACTACGAGAAGTCCTAATGAGCAGTTCTTC. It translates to CASSQDFTTRSPNEQFF.

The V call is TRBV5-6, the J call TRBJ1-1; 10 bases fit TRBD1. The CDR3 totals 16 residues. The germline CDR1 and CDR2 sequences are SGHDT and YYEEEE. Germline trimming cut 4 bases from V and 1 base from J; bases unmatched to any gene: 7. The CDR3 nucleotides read TGTGCCAGCAGCCCACCGGGGACAGGGGAGAACACTGAAGCTTTCTTT. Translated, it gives CASSPPGTGENTEAFF.

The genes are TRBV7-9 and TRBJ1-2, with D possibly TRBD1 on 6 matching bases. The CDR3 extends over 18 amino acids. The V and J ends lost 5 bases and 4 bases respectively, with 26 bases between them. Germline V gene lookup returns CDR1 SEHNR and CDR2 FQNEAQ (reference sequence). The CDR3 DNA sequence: TGTGCCAGCAGCCCATATATTGCAACGGGGGGCTTAGGCTATGGCTACACCTTC. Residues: CASSPYIATGGLGYGYTF.

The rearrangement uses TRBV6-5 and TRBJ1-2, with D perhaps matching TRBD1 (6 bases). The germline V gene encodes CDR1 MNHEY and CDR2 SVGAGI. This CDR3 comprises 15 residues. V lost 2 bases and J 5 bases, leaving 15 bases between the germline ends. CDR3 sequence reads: CASSYREGGTYGYTF. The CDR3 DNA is TGTGCCAGCAGTTACAGGGAGGGGGGGACTTATGGCTACACCTTC.

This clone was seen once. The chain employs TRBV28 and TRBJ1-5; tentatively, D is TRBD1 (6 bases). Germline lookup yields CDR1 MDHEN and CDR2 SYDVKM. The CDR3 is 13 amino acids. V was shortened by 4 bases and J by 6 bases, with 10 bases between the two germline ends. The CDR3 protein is CASSYRGGQPQHF. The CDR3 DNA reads TGTGCCAGCAGTTATAGAGGGGGTCAGCCCCAGCATTTT.